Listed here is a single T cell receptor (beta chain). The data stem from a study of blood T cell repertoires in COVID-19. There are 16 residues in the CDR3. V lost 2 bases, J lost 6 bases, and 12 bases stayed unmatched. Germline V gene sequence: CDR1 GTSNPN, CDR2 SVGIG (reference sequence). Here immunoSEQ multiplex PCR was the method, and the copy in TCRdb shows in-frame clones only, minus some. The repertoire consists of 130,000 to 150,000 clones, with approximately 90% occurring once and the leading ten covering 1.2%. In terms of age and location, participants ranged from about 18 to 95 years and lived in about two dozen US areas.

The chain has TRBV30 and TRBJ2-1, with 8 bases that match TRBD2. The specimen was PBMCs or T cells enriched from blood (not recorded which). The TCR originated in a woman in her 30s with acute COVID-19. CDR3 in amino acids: CAWSKPSGSPFNEQFF. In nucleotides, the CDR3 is TGTGCCTGGAGTAAACCCAGCGGGAGTCCCTTCAATGAGCAGTTCTTC.